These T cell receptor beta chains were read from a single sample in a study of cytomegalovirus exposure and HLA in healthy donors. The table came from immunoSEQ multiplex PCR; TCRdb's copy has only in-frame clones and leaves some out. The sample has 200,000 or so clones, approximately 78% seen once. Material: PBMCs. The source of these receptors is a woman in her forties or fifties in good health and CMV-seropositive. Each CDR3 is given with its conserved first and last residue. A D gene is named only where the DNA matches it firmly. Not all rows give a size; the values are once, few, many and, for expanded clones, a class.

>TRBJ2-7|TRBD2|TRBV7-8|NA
TGTGCCAGCAGCTTAGGGACTAGCGGGGAGGGAGAGCAGTACTTC
CASSLGTSGEGEQYF
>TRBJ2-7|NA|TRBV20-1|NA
TGCAGTGCTAGGAGAGGCCATGAGCAGTACTTC
CSARRGHEQYF
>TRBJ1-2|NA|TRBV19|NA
TGTGCCAGTAGTTCGAACAGGATGTTGAGGGGCTACACCTTC
CASSSNRMLRGYTF
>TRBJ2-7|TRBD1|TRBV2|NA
TGTGCCAGCAGTGAGTACAGGGGGACCTACGAGCAGTACTTC
CASSEYRGTYEQYF
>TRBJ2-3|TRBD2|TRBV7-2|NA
TGTGCCAGCAGCCGGCTAGCGGGGGGGCTAGATACGCAGTATTTT
CASSRLAGGLDTQYF
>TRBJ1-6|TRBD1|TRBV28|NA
TGTGCCAGCAACCTGGGACAGGGGGGTTCACCCCTCCACTTT
CASNLGQGGSPLHF
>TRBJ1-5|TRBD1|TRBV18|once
TGTGCCAGCTCACCACAGGGGGCTTCTCTCGATCAGCCCCAGCATTTT
CASSPQGASLDQPQHF
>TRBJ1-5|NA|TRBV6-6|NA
TGTGCCAGCAGTTACTCGAACGGGGGCAATCAGCCCCAGCATTTT
CASSYSNGGNQPQHF
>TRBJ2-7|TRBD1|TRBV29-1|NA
TGCAGCGCCTCCGGGACAGGGCGCGAGCAGTACTTC
CSASGTGREQYF
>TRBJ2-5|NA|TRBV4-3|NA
TGCGCCAGCAGCAAGGACAGTGGGGAGACCCAGTACTTC
CASSKDSGETQYF
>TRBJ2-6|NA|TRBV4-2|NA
TGTGCCAGCAGCTTGTACAGGGAGAGCTCTGGGGCCAACGTCCTGACTTTC
CASSLYRESSGANVLTF
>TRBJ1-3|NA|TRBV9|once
TGTGCCAGCAGCGATCCGAGCTCTGGAAACACCATATATTTT
CASSDPSSGNTIYF
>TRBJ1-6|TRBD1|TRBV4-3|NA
TGCGCCAGCAGCCTAGATACAGGGGGTAGTTCACCCCTCCACTTT
CASSLDTGGSSPLHF
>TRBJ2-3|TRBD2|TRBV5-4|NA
TGTGCCACCAGACCGGGACTAGCGGGAGGGGGACGCACAGATACGCAGTATTTT
CATRPGLAGGGRTDTQYF
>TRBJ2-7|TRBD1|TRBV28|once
TGTGCCAGCAGTTTCGACAGGGGTAACTACGAGCAGTACTTC
CASSFDRGNYEQYF
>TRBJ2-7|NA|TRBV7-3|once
TGTGCCAGCAGCTTATCCGGGACATCTCACGAGCAGTACTTC
CASSLSGTSHEQYF
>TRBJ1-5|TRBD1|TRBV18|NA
TGTGCCAGCTCACCAGGACAGGGTAATCAGCCCCAGCATTTT
CASSPGQGNQPQHF
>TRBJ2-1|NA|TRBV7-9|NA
TGTGCCAGGCAGGATTACAATGAGCAGTTCTTC
CARQDYNEQFF
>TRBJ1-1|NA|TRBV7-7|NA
TGTGCTAGCAGCTATGACATGAACACTGAAGCTTTCTTT
CASSYDMNTEAFF
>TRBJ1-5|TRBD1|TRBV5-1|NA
TGCGCCAGCAGTGAGGGGGCGGAGGGTCAGCCCCAGCATTTT
CASSEGAEGQPQHF
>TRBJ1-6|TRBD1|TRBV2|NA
TGTGCCAGCAGTGATAAGGACAGGGTAAATAATTCACCCCTCCACTTT
CASSDKDRVNNSPLHF
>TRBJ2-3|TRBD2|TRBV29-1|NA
TGCAGCGTTTCACTAGCGGGGCCCGGCACAGATACGCAGTATTTT
CSVSLAGPGTDTQYF
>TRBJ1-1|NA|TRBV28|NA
TGTGCCAGCAGTCAGCTACAGGGTCCCGCTGAAGCTTTCTTT
CASSQLQGPAEAFF
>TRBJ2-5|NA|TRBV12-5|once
TGTGCTAGTGGTTTCACCCCGGACAAACTACAAGAGACCCAGTACTTC
CASGFTPDKLQETQYF
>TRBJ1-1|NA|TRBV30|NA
TGTGCCTGGCTAGGAGGGTTGAACACTGAAGCTTTCTTT
CAWLGGLNTEAFF
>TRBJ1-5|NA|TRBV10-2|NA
TGCGCCAGCAGTGAGACGGGGGATCAGCCCCAGCATTTT
CASSETGDQPQHF
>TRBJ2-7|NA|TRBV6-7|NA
TGTGCCAGCGTCCGTACCTACGAGCAGTACTTC
CASVRTYEQYF
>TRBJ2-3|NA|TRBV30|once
TGTGCCTCTTCGGAGGGAGCAGATACGCAGTATTTT
CASSEGADTQYF
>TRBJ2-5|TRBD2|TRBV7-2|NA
TGTGCCAGCAGCTCGCTCTGGCTAGCGGGGGAAGAGACCCAGTACTTC
CASSSLWLAGEETQYF
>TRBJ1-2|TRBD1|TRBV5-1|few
TGCGCCAGCAGCACGGGACAGGACACCTATGGCTACACCTTC
CASSTGQDTYGYTF
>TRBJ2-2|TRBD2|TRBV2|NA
TGTGCCAGCGGGCGGGGGGGAACCGGGGAGCTGTTTTTT
CASGRGGTGELFF